This entry lists 23 T cell receptor beta chains sequenced from one sample in a study of cytomegalovirus exposure and HLA in healthy donors. The PCR contained 60 Vbeta and 13 Jbeta primers. Only in-frame clones appear in the TCRdb table, and some are missing; sequencing was by immunoSEQ multiplex PCR. Among 130,000 or so clones, 75% to 80% were seen once, and the ten largest hold about 1.7%. Input material: PBMCs. These receptors originate from a female donor in good health and CMV-seronegative.

A few counts support this clone. The chain recombines TRBV20-1 with TRBJ2-5; D not certain. Looked up from germline, CDR1 is DFQATT and CDR2 is SNEGSKA (reference sequence). V lost 2 bases, J lost 2 bases, and 3 bases lay in between. This CDR3 is 11 amino acids long. CDR3 nucleotides: TGCAGTGCTAGACAACAAGAGACCCAGTACTTC. Its translation: CSARQQETQYF.

V and J are TRBV19 and TRBJ1-1; D possibly corresponds to TRBD1 (5 bases). V was clipped by 1 base and J by 5 bases, with 14 bases between them. Germline CDR1 is LNHDA and CDR2 is SQIVND (reference sequence). There are 15 residues in the CDR3. CDR3 loop: CASSIVPGGGTEAFF. The CDR3 nucleotides read TGTGCCAGTAGTATAGTTCCCGGGGGTGGAACTGAAGCTTTCTTT.

The chain links TRBV19 to TRBJ1-1; D is unclear. This CDR3 region has 13 residues. The germline V and J ends were trimmed by 3 bases and 11 bases, with 16 bases remaining between them. CDR1 and CDR2 (germline): LNHDA, SQIVND (reference sequence). CDR3 in DNA: TGTGCCAGTAGTATCTCGGGGTCGTGGTGGGCTTTCTTT. Protein sequence: CASSISGSWWAFF.

The chain is built from TRBV7-9 and TRBJ2-1, with TRBD2 matching over 11 bases. Germline assignment: CDR1 SEHNR and CDR2 FQNEAQ (reference sequence). V shed 3 bases and J 7 bases; nucleotides not matched to a gene: 5. This CDR3 spans 15 amino acids. The DNA of the CDR3 is TGTGCCAGCAGCTTTCTAGCGGGAGGTGCGAATGAGCAGTTCTTC. It encodes CASSFLAGGANEQFF.

The CDR3 protein is CASSEGAGVNFSGRGYTF. CDR3 DNA sequence: TGTGCCAGCAGTGAAGGCGCAGGGGTAAATTTTTCGGGACGTGGCTACACCTTC. The genes are TRBV6-1 and TRBJ1-2; maybe TRBD1 (6 bases). V was shortened by 1 base and J by 7 bases, with 25 bases between the two germline ends. Germline lookup yields CDR1 MNHNS and CDR2 SASEGT. The CDR3 sequence is 18 residues long.

The V call is TRBV10-3, the J call TRBJ2-3; TRBD1 aligns across 9 bases. With V trimmed by 10 bases and J by 3 bases, 11 bases remained unmatched. The CDR3 consists of 15 residues. Germline assignment: CDR1 ENHRY and CDR2 SYGVKD. Here the CDR3 DNA reads TGTGCCACCACACCCGGGACAGGGAGGACAGATACGCAGTATTTT. This encodes CATTPGTGRTDTQYF.

V is TRBV7-8 and J is TRBJ1-2; 11 nucleotides agree with TRBD1. The CDR3 has 14 amino acids. V shed 4 bases, J shed 5 bases, and the junction held 3 bases outside the gene matches. CDR1 SGHVS and CDR2 FQNEAQ come from the germline V gene. The CDR3, as DNA: TGTGCCAGCAGCTCCGGACAGGGGGCTTATGGCTACACCTTC. Its translation is CASSSGQGAYGYTF.

This clone has just a few counts. The chain is built from TRBV9 and TRBJ2-1, with 9 nucleotides matching TRBD1. V was pared by 7 bases and J by 6 bases, with 11 bases of the junction left unmatched. The CDR3 is 15 residues long. Germline V lookup: CDR1 SGDLS, CDR2 YYNGEE. Here the CDR3 DNA reads TGTGCCAGCGAAAAAGGGACAGGGACCTTCAATGAGCAGTTCTTC. Translated, it gives CASEKGTGTFNEQFF.

The chain uses TRBV28 and TRBJ1-2, with D possibly TRBD1 on 5 matching bases. Germline V CDR1 and CDR2: MDHEN, SYDVKM. V lost 6 bases and J lost 4, with 18 bases in between. The CDR3 covers 15 residues. CDR3 coding DNA: TGTGCCAGCAGAGGGGCACTCGACATCCTCTATGGCTACACCTTC. It specifies CASRGALDILYGYTF.

The gene calls are TRBV7-8 and TRBJ2-7; a weak D match, TRBD2 (6 bases). V was shortened by 5 bases and J by 2 bases, with 16 bases between the two germline ends. The CDR3 length is 15 residues. Germline-derived CDR1 and CDR2 are SGHVS and FQNEAQ. In nucleotides, the CDR3 is TGTGCCAGCAGCCACGGGACTTCCATTACCTACGAGCAGTACTTC. This encodes CASSHGTSITYEQYF.

This chain uses TRBV30 with TRBJ1-5; tentatively, D is TRBD1 (5 bases). Trimming removed 2 bases from V and 9 bases from J, with 11 bases in between. The CDR3 sequence is 12 residues long. The germline V gene has CDR1 GTSNPN and CDR2 SVGIG (reference sequence). CDR3: CAWSRGHGPQHF. The DNA for the CDR3 is TGTGCCTGGAGTAGGGGTCATGGGCCCCAGCATTTT.

V is TRBV5-4 and J is TRBJ1-6; tentative D call: TRBD1 (5 bases). CDR1 is SGHNT and CDR2 is YYREEE in the germline V gene (reference sequence). The V and J ends lost 6 bases and 6 bases respectively, with 13 bases between them. CDR3 length: 14 residues. Here the CDR3 reads CASKGPTANSPLHF. The CDR3 DNA is TGTGCCAGCAAGGGTCCGACAGCTAATTCACCCCTCCACTTT.

The rearrangement links TRBV9 to TRBJ1-6; the match to TRBD1 covers 7 bases. Germline V lookup: CDR1 SGDLS, CDR2 YYNGEE. With V trimmed by 3 bases and J by 13 bases, 10 bases remained unmatched. CDR3 length: 14 residues. In DNA, the CDR3 is TGTGCCAGCAGCGCCGGGACAGTGGGGTTTCCCCTCCACTTT. This gives the protein CASSAGTVGFPLHF.

The genes are TRBV6-1 and TRBJ1-5, with D possibly matching TRBD1 (5 bases). CDR1 MNHNS and CDR2 SASEGT come from the germline V gene. This CDR3 spans 15 amino acids. Deletions cut 2 bases from V and 4 bases from J, with 12 bases between. For the CDR3, the DNA is TGTGCCAGCAGTGAAACAGGCGGTATTAATCAGCCCCAGCATTTT. Protein product: CASSETGGINQPQHF.

This rearrangement joins TRBV7-9 to TRBJ1-5; D not certain. V lost 1 base, J lost 4 bases, and 5 bases lay in between. The CDR3 totals 13 residues. Germline-derived CDR1 and CDR2 are SEHNR and FQNEAQ (reference sequence). The CDR3 DNA is TGTGCCAGCAGCTTAGGGACTAATCAGCCCCAGCATTTT. Its translation: CASSLGTNQPQHF. Full variable domain (remainder filled in from reference TRBV7-9 and TRBJ1-5): DTGVSQNPRHKITKRGQNVTFRCDPISEHNRLYWYRQTLGQGPEFLTYFQNEAQLEKSRLLSDRFSAERPKGSFSTLEIQRTEQGDSAMYLCASSLGTNQPQHFGDGTRLSIL.

V is TRBV29-1 and J is TRBJ1-1, with a weak D call TRBD1 (6 bases). The CDR3 spans 13 residues. Trimming took 7 bases from V and 4 from J, leaving 16 bases between them. Germline V lookup: CDR1 SQVTM, CDR2 ANQGSEA. CDR3 in DNA: TGCAGCGCTCTACGGGGGGGCGGCACTGAAGCTTTCTTT. It yields the protein CSALRGGGTEAFF.

V and J are TRBV4-2 and TRBJ1-2; unclear D gene. Germline V gene data show CDR1 as LGHNA and CDR2 as YNFKEQ. V shed 0 bases and J shed 0 bases, with 5 bases lying between them. This CDR3 is built from 14 residues. CDR3 DNA sequence: TGTGCCAGCAGCCAAGAGGCAACTAACTATGGCTACACCTTC. This codes for CASSQEATNYGYTF.

The chain joins TRBV7-8 to TRBJ2-1, with a weak D call TRBD1 (5 bases). The germline V gene encodes CDR1 SGHVS and CDR2 FQNEAQ. This CDR3 region has 14 residues. The V and J ends lost 0 bases and 8 bases respectively, with 11 bases between them. CDR3 DNA sequence: TGTGCCAGCAGCTTAGCGGTGGGGCACTATGAGCAGTTCTTC. It encodes CASSLAVGHYEQFF.

The chain is built from TRBV11-1 and TRBJ1-1, with 7 bases lining up with TRBD1. Per the germline V gene, CDR1 is SGHAT and CDR2 is FQDESV (reference sequence). The V segment lost 6 bases and the J segment 7 bases; nucleotides outside the gene matches: 5. The CDR3 is made up of 12 amino acids. CDR3: CASRSWTGEAFF. CDR3 DNA: TGTGCCAGCAGATCCTGGACAGGTGAAGCTTTCTTT.

The chain joins TRBV7-7 to TRBJ2-5, with 9 bases aligning to TRBD2. This CDR3 is 14 amino acids long. The trim removed 6 bases at V and 5 bases at J, leaving 7 bases unmatched. CDR1 and CDR2 from the germline V gene are SSHAT and FNYEAQ (reference sequence). CDR3 amino acids: CASSYGLASETQYF. The CDR3 DNA follows: TGTGCCAGCAGTTATGGACTAGCGTCGGAGACCCAGTACTTC.

The chain has TRBV7-3 and TRBJ1-1; D gene ambiguous. CDR1 is SGHTA, CDR2 FQGTGA, per germline. The CDR3 has 14 amino acids. Between the trimmed V and J ends, which lost 10 bases and 4 bases, there was a span of 19 bases. The chain's CDR3 is CANAAPGPGTEAFF. As DNA, the CDR3 is TGTGCCAACGCGGCGCCTGGTCCCGGCACTGAAGCTTTCTTT.

The genes are TRBV19 and TRBJ1-2; the D is unclear. Germline V lookup: CDR1 LNHDA, CDR2 SQIVND (reference sequence). V gave up 5 bases and J gave up 5 bases, with 15 bases separating them. The CDR3 length is 14 residues. The CDR3 here is CASSLNDGGYGYTF. In DNA, the CDR3 is TGTGCCAGTAGTCTAAACGATGGCGGATATGGCTACACCTTC.

This clone was detected only a few times. The chain links TRBV10-2 to TRBJ2-2; D not certain. The CDR3 runs 11 residues. Trimming removed 7 bases from V and 7 bases from J, with 7 bases in between. CDR1 and CDR2 from the germline V gene are WSHSY and SAAADI. CDR3 sequence: CASTQLGELFF. The CDR3 bases are TGCGCCAGCACCCAACTCGGGGAGCTGTTTTTT.